Listed here are 3 T cell receptor beta chains from one sample, sequenced in a study of blood T cell repertoires in COVID-19. This table comes from immunoSEQ multiplex PCR, and its TCRdb copy is limited to in-frame clones, with some not included. The data contain about 210,000 clones, 86% of them singletons. Sequenced: PBMCs or T cells enriched from blood (not recorded which). These receptors all stem from a woman aged 40 to 50 in a cohort exposed to, infected with or recovered from COVID-19 (not recorded which).

The chain employs TRBV29-1 and TRBJ2-3, with 7 bases lining up with TRBD1. V lost 6 bases and J lost 5; bases outside the gene matches: 5. The CDR3 contains 12 residues. Germline-derived CDR1 and CDR2 are SQVTM and ANQGSEA. Written as DNA, the CDR3 is TGCAGCGTGAGACAGGGCCAAGATACGCAGTATTTT. Residues: CSVRQGQDTQYF.

The chain uses TRBV28 and TRBJ1-5; a possible D gene is TRBD1 (5 bases). Trimming shortened V by 7 bases and J by 7 bases, and 20 bases separated the two germline ends. The CDR3 runs to 15 residues. The V gene's germline CDR1 is MDHEN and CDR2 SYDVKM. CDR3 in DNA: TGTGCCAGCACCCCCGGCCCCCAGGGAAAGCAGCCCCAGCATTTT. Its protein is CASTPGPQGKQPQHF.

The chain is built from TRBV4-1 and TRBJ1-2; D unresolved. CDR1 MGHRA and CDR2 YSYEKL come from the germline V gene. Trimming removed 5 bases at V and 6 bases at J, with 13 bases between. The CDR3 runs 13 residues. CDR3 nucleotides: TGCGCCAGCAGCGTGGGCCCAACGGATGGCTACACCTTC. This gives the protein CASSVGPTDGYTF.